The rows below give T cell receptor beta chains drawn from one sample of a study of blood T cell repertoires in COVID-19. Measured with immunoSEQ multiplex PCR; TCRdb has only the in-frame clones, and not every one. The data hold some 120,000 clones, with about 75% observed a single time. The sequenced material came from peripheral blood. These receptors came from an older man with acute or convalescent COVID-19. The CDR3 runs from the conserved cysteine through the conserved F or W. A D gene is named only where the DNA matches it firmly. For some rows the clone size is stated as once, few or many, or as a class when expanded; others skip it.

v_gene	d_gene	abundance	j_gene	CDR3aa	CDR3nt
TRBV11-2	TRBD1	-	TRBJ2-5	CASSPQGIGETQYF	TGTGCCAGCAGCCCACAGGGGATTGGGGAGACCCAGTACTTC
TRBV2	-	-	TRBJ2-7	CASRLTREQYF	TGTGCCAGCAGGCTGACACGTGAGCAGTACTTC
TRBV3-1/TRBV3-2	TRBD2	-	TRBJ2-1	CASSSHGGGAQFF	TGTGCCAGCAGTTCCCACGGCGGGGGGGCGCAGTTCTTC
TRBV29-1	-	-	TRBJ2-4	CSAGTAGIQYF	TGCAGCGCAGGAACTGCAGGTATTCAGTACTTC
TRBV7-2	TRBD1	few	TRBJ2-7	CASSLNQGAYEQYF	TGTGCCAGCAGCTTAAATCAGGGGGCCTACGAGCAGTACTTC
TRBV6-5	-	-	TRBJ1-4	CASSYAGVNEKLFF	TGTGCCAGCAGTTACGCAGGGGTTAATGAAAAACTGTTTTTT
TRBV11-2	-	-	TRBJ2-5	CASSPAGIPETQYF	TGTGCCAGCAGCCCTGCTGGCATCCCAGAGACCCAGTACTTC
TRBV5-8	TRBD1	-	TRBJ2-5	CASSWDRGRTQYF	TGTGCCAGCAGCTGGGACAGGGGGCGGACCCAGTACTTC
TRBV9	-	-	TRBJ2-1	CASSVAYLVPYNEQFF	TGTGCCAGCAGCGTAGCTTACCTAGTTCCCTACAATGAGCAGTTCTTC
TRBV23-1	-	-	TRBJ2-1	CASSQSKGRQRSSYNEQFF	TGCGCCAGCAGTCAATCGAAGGGAAGACAGAGAAGCTCCTACAATGAGCAGTTCTTC
TRBV27	-	-	TRBJ2-2	CASSSRPGTTNTGELFF	TGTGCCAGCAGTTCCCGGCCCGGGACAACGAACACCGGGGAGCTGTTTTTT
TRBV14	-	-	TRBJ2-5	CASSQVGDYQETQYF	TGTGCCAGCAGCCAAGTCGGTGATTATCAAGAGACCCAGTACTTC
TRBV5-6	-	-	TRBJ2-5	CASSLAGSQETQYF	TGTGCCAGCAGCTTGGCGGGATCACAAGAGACCCAGTACTTC
TRBV25-1	-	-	TRBJ1-2	CASSESITAGGYTF	TGTGCCAGCAGTGAATCCATCACCGCCGGTGGCTACACCTTC
TRBV7-9	-	-	TRBJ1-1	CASRTGLNTEAFF	TGTGCCAGCAGGACAGGACTGAACACTGAAGCTTTCTTT
TRBV2	-	-	TRBJ2-3	CASTGRATDTQYF	TGTGCCAGCACCGGCAGGGCCACAGATACGCAGTATTTT
TRBV3-1/TRBV3-2	-	once	TRBJ2-3	CASSQSRRQRITDTQYF	TGTGCCAGCAGCCAATCCCGCCGGCAGCGAATCACAGATACGCAGTATTTT
TRBV6-5	-	-	TRBJ2-7	CASGTYGSEQYF	TGTGCCAGCGGGACTTATGGGAGCGAGCAGTACTTC
TRBV4-1	-	-	TRBJ2-1	CASSLGGGLRNEQFF	TGCGCCAGCAGCCTTGGGGGGGGCCTGAGAAATGAGCAGTTCTTC
TRBV5-1	-	-	TRBJ1-6	CASSLTGITNSPLHF	TGCGCCAGCAGCTTGACAGGAATCACAAATTCACCCCTCCACTTT
TRBV24-1	-	-	TRBJ2-7	CATSDSGTYEQYF	TGTGCCACCAGTGACTCGGGGACCTACGAGCAGTACTTC
TRBV4-1	TRBD1	-	TRBJ2-2	CASSQNRGQNTGELFF	TGCGCCAGCAGCCAGAACAGGGGGCAAAACACCGGGGAGCTGTTTTTT
TRBV19	TRBD2	few	TRBJ2-2	CASSRSGGVYGELFF	TGTGCCAGTAGTCGTAGCGGGGGGGTTTACGGGGAGCTGTTTTTT
TRBV4-1	TRBD2	few	TRBJ2-7	CASSQVGRGVREQYF	TGCGCCAGCAGCCAAGTGGGACGGGGGGTACGCGAGCAGTACTTC
TRBV11-2	TRBD1	-	TRBJ1-2	CASSLATDRVNTF	TGTGCCAGCAGCTTAGCAACGGACAGGGTAAACACCTTC
TRBV6-5	-	-	TRBJ1-1	CASSPGGRTTEAFF	TGTGCCAGCAGCCCCGGGGGAAGAACGACTGAAGCTTTCTTT
TRBV11-1	TRBD2	many	TRBJ2-4	CASSPGLALAKNIQYF	TGTGCCAGCAGCCCTGGACTAGCGCTTGCCAAAAACATTCAGTACTTC
TRBV7-7	-	-	TRBJ2-2	CASRSSGAGELFF	TGTGCTAGCAGAAGTAGCGGTGCCGGGGAGCTGTTTTTT
TRBV18	-	-	TRBJ2-2	CASSTIAPNTGELFF	TGTGCCAGCTCAACCATAGCCCCAAACACCGGGGAGCTGTTTTTT
TRBV6-6	TRBD2	-	TRBJ2-3	CASSPTSGGRYTQYF	TGTGCCAGCAGTCCCACTAGCGGGGGTCGGTATACGCAGTATTTT
TRBV12-3/TRBV12-4	-	-	TRBJ2-2	CASSFESGGELFF	TGTGCCAGCAGTTTTGAGTCGGGCGGGGAGCTGTTTTTT
TRBV7-9	-	-	TRBJ2-7	CASSSSGPDRQYF	TGTGCCAGCAGCTCAAGTGGGCCAGATCGGCAGTACTTC
TRBV6-5	-	-	TRBJ1-1	CASSYSRRGNTEAFF	TGTGCCAGCAGTTACTCGAGGCGGGGGAACACTGAAGCTTTCTTT
TRBV7-8	-	-	TRBJ1-5	CASSFSSQSNQPQHF	TGTGCCAGCAGTTTCTCATCACAGAGCAATCAGCCCCAGCATTTT
TRBV5-1	-	-	TRBJ1-2	CASSLDEASEVANYGYTF	TGCGCCAGCAGCTTGGATGAGGCCTCGGAGGTAGCTAACTATGGCTACACCTTC
TRBV7-6	-	-	TRBJ2-5	CASSLGMGAGETQYF	TGTGCCAGCAGCTTAGGAATGGGGGCTGGGGAGACCCAGTACTTC
TRBV9	TRBD2	-	TRBJ2-1	CASSVYPSGEFNEQFF	TGTGCCAGCAGCGTCTACCCTAGCGGGGAGTTCAATGAGCAGTTCTTC
TRBV5-6	-	-	TRBJ1-1	CASSLFQGYTEAFF	TGTGCCAGCAGCTTATTTCAGGGGTACACTGAAGCTTTCTTT